The 2 T cell receptor beta chains given below trace back to one sample, sequenced in a study of blood T cell repertoires in COVID-19. This table comes from immunoSEQ multiplex PCR, and its TCRdb copy is limited to in-frame clones, with some not included. The sample has more than 70,000 clones, 70% to 80% seen once. The sample taken for sequencing was peripheral blood. Receptor source: a human donor in a cohort sampled during active COVID-19.

For the CDR3, the DNA is TGTGCCAGCAGCCAAGAGTTGGCAGCGGGAAACACCATATATTTT. Translating it yields CASSQELAAGNTIYF. The chain employs TRBV4-2 and TRBJ1-3; D is unclear. Trimming removed 0 bases at V and 4 bases at J, with 10 bases between. The CDR3 runs to 15 residues. Per the germline V gene, CDR1 is LGHNA and CDR2 is YNFKEQ.

This chain uses TRBV4-3 with TRBJ2-7; a possible D gene is TRBD2 (5 bases). Per the germline V gene, CDR1 is LGHNA and CDR2 is YSLEER. The V end lost 0 bases, the J end lost 3 bases, and 9 bases lay between the germline ends. The CDR3 is made up of 14 amino acids. As DNA, the CDR3 is TGCGCCAGCAGCCAAGATCGAGGGCGCTACGAGCAGTACTTC. Residues: CASSQDRGRYEQYF.